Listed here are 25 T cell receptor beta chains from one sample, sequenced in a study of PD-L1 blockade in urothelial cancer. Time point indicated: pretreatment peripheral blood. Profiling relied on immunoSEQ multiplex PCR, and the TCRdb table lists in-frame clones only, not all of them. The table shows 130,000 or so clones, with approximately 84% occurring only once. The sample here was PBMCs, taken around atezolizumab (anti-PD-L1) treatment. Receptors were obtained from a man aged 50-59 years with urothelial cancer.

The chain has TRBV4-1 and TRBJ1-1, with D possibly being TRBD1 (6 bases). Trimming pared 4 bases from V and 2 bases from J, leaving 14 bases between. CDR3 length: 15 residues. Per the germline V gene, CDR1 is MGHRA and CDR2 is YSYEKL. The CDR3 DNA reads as TGCGCCAGCAGCCCGCCGGGGACAATTAACACTGAAGCTTTCTTT. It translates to CASSPPGTINTEAFF.

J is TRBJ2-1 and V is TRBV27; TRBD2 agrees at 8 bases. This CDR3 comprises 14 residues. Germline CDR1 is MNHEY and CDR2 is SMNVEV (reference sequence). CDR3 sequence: CVVSAGEFYNEQFF. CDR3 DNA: TGTGTCGTATCAGCGGGAGAGTTCTACAATGAGCAGTTCTTC.

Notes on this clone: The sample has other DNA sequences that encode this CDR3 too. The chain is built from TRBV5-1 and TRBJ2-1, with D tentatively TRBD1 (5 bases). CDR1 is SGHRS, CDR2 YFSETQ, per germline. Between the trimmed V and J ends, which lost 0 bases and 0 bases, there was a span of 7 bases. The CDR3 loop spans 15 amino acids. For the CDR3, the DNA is TGCGCCAGCAGCTTGGGACAGAGCTCCTACAATGAGCAGTTCTTC. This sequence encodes CASSLGQSSYNEQFF.

The CDR3 nucleotides read TGCGCCAGCAGCCAACTAGCGGGACTCGAGCAGTACTTC. Residues: CASSQLAGLEQYF. The J gene is TRBJ2-7, the V gene TRBV10-2; 10 bases align to TRBD2. J was trimmed by 6 bases and V by 6 bases; bases with no gene match: 5. This CDR3 contains 13 residues. The germline CDR1 and CDR2 sequences are WSHSY and SAAADI.

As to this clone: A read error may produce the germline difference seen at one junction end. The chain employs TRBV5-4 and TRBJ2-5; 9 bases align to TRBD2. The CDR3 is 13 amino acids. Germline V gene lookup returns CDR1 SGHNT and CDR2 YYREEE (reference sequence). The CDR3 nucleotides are TGTACCAGCAAAGCGGGGGGAAAAGAGACCCAGTACTTC. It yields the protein CTSKAGGKETQYF.

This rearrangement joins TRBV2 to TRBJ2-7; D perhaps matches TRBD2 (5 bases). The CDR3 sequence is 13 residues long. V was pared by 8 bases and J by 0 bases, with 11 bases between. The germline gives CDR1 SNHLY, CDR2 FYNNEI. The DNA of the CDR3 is TGTGCCAGCGCGCGAGCGGCCTCCTACGAGCAGTACTTC. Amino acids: CASARAASYEQYF. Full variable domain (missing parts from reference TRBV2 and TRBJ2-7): EPEVTQTPSHQVTQMGQEVILRCVPISNHLYFYWYRQILGQKVEFLVSFYNNEISEKSEIFDDQFSVERPDGSNFTLKIRSTKLEDSAMYFCASARAASYEQYFGPGTRLTVT.

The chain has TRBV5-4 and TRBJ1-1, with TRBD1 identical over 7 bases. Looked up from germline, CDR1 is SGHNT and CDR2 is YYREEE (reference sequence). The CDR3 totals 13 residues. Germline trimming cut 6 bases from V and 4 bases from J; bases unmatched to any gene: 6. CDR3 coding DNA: TGTGCCAGCACCAAAACAGGGGTCACTGAAGCTTTCTTT. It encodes CASTKTGVTEAFF.

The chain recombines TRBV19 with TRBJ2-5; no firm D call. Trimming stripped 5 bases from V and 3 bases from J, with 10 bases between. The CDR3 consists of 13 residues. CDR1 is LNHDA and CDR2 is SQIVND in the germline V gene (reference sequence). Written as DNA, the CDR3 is TGTGCCAGTAGTCGTGTTGTTGAAGAGACCCAGTACTTC. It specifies CASSRVVEETQYF.

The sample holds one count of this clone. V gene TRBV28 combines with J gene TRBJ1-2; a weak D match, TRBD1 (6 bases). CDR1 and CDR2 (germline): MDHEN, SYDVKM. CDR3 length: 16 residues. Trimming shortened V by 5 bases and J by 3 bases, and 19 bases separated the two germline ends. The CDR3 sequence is CASSVKPGGRDYGYTF. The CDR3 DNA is TGTGCCAGCAGTGTCAAACCGGGGGGCCGGGACTATGGCTACACCTTC.

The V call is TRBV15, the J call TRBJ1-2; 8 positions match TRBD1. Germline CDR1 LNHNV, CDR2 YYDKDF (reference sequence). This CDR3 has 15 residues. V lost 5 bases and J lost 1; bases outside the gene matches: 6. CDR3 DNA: TGTGCCACCAGCCCCCCGGACAGGGATAACTATGGCTACACCTTC. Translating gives CATSPPDRDNYGYTF. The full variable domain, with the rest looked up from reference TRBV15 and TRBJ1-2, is DAMVIQNPRYQVTQFGKPVTLSCSQTLNHNVMYWYQQKSSQAPKLLFHYYDKDFNNEADTPDNFQSRRPNTSFCFLDIRSPGLGDTAMYLCATSPPDRDNYGYTFGSGTRLTVV.

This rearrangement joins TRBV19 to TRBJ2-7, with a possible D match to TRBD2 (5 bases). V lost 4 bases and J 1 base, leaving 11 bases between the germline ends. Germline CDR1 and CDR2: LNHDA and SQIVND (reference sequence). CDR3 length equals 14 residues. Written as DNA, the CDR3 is TGTGCCAGTAGTAGAGACTGGAGGTCCTACGAGCAGTACTTC. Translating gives CASSRDWRSYEQYF.

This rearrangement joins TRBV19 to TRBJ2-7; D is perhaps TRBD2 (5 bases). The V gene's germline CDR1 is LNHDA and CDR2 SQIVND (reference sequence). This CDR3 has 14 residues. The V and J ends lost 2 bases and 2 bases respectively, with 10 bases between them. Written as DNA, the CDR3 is TGTGCCAGTAGTATATCGGGGTTAGCCTACGAGCAGTACTTC. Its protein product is CASSISGLAYEQYF. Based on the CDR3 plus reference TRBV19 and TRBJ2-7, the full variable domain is DGGITQSPKYLFRKEGQNVTLSCEQNLNHDAMYWYRQDPGQGLRLIYYSQIVNDFQKGDIAEGYSVSREKKESFPLTVTSAQKNPTAFYLCASSISGLAYEQYFGPGTRLTVT.

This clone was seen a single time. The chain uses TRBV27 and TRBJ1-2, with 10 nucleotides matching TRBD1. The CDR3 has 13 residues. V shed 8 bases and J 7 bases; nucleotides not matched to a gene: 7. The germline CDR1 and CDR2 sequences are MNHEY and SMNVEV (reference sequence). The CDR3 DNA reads TGTGCCAGCGGAAACCGGGACAGGGGTGGCTACACCTTC. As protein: CASGNRDRGGYTF.

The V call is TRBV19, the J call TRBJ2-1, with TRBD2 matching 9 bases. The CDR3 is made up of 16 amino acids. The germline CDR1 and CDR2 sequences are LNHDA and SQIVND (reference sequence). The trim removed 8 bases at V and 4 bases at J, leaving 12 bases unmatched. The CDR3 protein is CASHPSPGLAYNEQFF. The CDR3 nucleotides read TGTGCCAGTCACCCCTCACCGGGACTAGCTTACAATGAGCAGTTCTTC. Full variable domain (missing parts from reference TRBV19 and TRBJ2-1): DGGITQSPKYLFRKEGQNVTLSCEQNLNHDAMYWYRQDPGQGLRLIYYSQIVNDFQKGDIAEGYSVSREKKESFPLTVTSAQKNPTAFYLCASHPSPGLAYNEQFFGPGTRLTVL.

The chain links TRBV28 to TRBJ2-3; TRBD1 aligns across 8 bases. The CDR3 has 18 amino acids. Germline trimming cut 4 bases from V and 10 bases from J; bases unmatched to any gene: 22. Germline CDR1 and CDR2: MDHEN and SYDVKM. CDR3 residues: CASSSPPSSDRAKGPQYF. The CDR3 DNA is TGTGCCAGCAGTTCCCCTCCATCCTCGGACAGGGCCAAAGGCCCGCAGTATTTT. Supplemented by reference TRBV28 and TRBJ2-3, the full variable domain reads DVKVTQSSRYLVKRTGEKVFLECVQDMDHENMFWYRQDPGLGLRLIYFSYDVKMKEKGDIPEGYSVSREKKERFSLILESASTNQTSMYLCASSSPPSSDRAKGPQYFGPGTRLTVL.

CDR3 in DNA: TGTGCCAGTAGTTCCCGTGGGCCCCAAGACATTCAGTACTTC. The encoded protein is CASSSRGPQDIQYF. J is TRBJ2-4 and V is TRBV19; D uncertain. The germline V gene encodes CDR1 LNHDA and CDR2 SQIVND (reference sequence). This CDR3 is built from 14 residues. Trimming cost V 5 bases and J 8 bases, with 16 bases left between them.

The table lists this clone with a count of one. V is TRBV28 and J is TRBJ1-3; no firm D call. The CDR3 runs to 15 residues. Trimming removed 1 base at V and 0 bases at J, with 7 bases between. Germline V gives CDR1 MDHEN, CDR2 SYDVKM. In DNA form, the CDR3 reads TGTGCCAGCAGTTTATACTCGAGCTCTGGAAACACCATATATTTT. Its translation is CASSLYSSSGNTIYF.

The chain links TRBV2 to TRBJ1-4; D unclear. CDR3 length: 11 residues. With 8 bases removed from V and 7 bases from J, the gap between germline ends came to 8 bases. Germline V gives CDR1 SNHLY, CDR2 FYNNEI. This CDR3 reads CASSRGEKLFF. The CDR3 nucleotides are TGTGCCAGCTCGAGAGGTGAAAAACTGTTTTTT.

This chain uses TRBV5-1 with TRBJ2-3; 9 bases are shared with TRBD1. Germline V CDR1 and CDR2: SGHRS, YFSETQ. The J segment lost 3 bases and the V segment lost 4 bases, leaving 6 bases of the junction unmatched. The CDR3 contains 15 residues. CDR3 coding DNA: TGCGCCAGCAGCCCCACAGGGGGCTGGACAGATACGCAGTATTTT. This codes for CASSPTGGWTDTQYF.

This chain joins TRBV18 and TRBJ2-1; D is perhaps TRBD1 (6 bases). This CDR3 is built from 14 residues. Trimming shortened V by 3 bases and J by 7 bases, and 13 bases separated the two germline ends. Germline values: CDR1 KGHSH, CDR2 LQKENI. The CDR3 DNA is TGTGCCAGCTCACCCGGAACAGGGTGGAATGAGCAGTTCTTC. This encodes CASSPGTGWNEQFF.

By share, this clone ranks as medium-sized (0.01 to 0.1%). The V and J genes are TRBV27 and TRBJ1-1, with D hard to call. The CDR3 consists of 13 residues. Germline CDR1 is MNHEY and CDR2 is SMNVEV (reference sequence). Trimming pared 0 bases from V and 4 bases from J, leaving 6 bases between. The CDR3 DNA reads TGTGCCAGCAGTTTATCGTTCAGCACTGAAGCTTTCTTT. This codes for CASSLSFSTEAFF.

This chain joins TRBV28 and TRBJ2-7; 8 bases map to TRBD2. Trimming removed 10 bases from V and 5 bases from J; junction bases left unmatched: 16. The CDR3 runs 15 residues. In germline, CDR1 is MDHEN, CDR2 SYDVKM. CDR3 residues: CAIREGGSIRDEQYF. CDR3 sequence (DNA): TGTGCCATCCGGGAGGGCGGGAGTATTCGGGACGAGCAGTACTTC.

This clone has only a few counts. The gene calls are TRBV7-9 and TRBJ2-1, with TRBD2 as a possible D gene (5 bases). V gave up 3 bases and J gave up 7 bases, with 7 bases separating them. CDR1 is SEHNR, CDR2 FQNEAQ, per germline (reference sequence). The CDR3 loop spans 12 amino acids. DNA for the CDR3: TGTGCCAGCAGCTTTGGGGAGAATGAGCAGTTCTTC. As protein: CASSFGENEQFF.

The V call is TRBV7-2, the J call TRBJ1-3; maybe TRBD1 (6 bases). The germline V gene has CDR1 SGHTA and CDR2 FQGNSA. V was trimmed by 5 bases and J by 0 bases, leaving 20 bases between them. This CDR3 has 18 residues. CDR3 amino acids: CASSPQGPGFNSGNTIYF. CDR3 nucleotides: TGTGCCAGCAGCCCACAGGGTCCGGGCTTCAACTCTGGAAACACCATATATTTT.

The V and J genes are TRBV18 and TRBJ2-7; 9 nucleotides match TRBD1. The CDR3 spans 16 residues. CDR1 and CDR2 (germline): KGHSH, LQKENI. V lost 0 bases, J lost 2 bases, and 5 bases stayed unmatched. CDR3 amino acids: CASSPPGQGSPYEQYF. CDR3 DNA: TGTGCCAGCTCACCACCGGGACAGGGTAGTCCCTACGAGCAGTACTTC.